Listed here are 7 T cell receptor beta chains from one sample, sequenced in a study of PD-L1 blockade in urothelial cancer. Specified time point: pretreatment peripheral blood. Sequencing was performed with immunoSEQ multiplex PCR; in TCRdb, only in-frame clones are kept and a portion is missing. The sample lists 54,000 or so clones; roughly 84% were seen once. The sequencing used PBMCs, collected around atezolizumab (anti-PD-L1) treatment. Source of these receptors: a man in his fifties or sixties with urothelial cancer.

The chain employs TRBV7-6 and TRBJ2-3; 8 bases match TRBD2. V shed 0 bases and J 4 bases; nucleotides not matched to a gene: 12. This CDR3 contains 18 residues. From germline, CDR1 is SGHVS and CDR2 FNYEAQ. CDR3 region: CASSLAGAGTSGPDTQYF. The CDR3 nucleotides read TGTGCCAGCAGCTTAGCGGGGGCTGGGACTAGTGGCCCAGATACGCAGTATTTT.

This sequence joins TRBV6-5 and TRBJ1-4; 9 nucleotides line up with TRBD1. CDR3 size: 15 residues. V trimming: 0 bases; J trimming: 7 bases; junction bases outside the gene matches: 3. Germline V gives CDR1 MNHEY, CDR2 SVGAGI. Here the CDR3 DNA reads TGTGCCAGCAGTTACTCGACAGGGGGAACTGAAAAACTGTTTTTT. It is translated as CASSYSTGGTEKLFF.

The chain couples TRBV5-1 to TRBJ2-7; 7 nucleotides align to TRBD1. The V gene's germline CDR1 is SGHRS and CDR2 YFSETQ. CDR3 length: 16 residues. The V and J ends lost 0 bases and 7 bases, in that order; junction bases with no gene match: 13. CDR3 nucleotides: TGCGCCAGCAGCTTGGGGGGAACAGGGGTGGGTTTGGAGCAGTACTTC. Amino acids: CASSLGGTGVGLEQYF.

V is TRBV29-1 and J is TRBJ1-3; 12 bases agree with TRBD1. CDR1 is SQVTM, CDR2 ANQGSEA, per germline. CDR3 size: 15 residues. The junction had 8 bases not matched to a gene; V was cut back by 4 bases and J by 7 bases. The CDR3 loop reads CSVVIWGQGANTIYF. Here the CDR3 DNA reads TGCAGCGTTGTCATTTGGGGACAGGGGGCGAACACCATATATTTT.

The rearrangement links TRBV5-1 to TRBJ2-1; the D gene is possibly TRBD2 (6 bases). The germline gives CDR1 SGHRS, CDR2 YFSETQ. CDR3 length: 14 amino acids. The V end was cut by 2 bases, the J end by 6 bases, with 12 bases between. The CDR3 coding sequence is TGCGCCAGCAGCTTACGGGGGATTCCCAATGAGCAGTTCTTC. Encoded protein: CASSLRGIPNEQFF.

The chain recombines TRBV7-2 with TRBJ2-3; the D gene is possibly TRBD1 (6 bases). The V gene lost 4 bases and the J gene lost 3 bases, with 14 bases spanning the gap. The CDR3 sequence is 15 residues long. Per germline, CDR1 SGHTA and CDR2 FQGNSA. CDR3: CASSSQGGVTDTQYF. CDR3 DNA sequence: TGTGCCAGCAGCTCACAGGGTGGGGTAACAGATACGCAGTATTTT.

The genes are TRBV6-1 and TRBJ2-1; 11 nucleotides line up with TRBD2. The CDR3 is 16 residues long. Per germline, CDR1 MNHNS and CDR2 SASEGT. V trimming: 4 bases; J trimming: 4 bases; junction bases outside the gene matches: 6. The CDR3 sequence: CASSGLAGGEYNEQFF. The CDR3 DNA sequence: TGTGCCAGCAGTGGGCTAGCGGGGGGCGAATACAATGAGCAGTTCTTC.